Shown below are 23 T cell receptor beta chains from a single sample sequenced in a study of cytomegalovirus exposure and HLA in healthy donors. Primers: 60 Vbeta forward and 13 Jbeta reverse. Here immunoSEQ multiplex PCR was the method, and the copy in TCRdb shows in-frame clones only, minus some. The listing records about 160,000 clones. Sequencing used PBMCs. The origin of the receptors is a young man in good health and CMV-seronegative.

The J gene is TRBJ2-3, the V gene TRBV6-4, with D possibly TRBD2 on 5 matching bases. Trimming cost V 2 bases and J 2 bases, with 11 bases left between them. CDR1 is MRHNA and CDR2 is SNTAGT in the germline V gene. CDR3 length: 15 amino acids. For the CDR3, the DNA is TGTGCCAGCAGTGACGGAGGAAGTTCCACAGATACGCAGTATTTT. Translation gives CASSDGGSSTDTQYF.

The chain recombines TRBV9 with TRBJ2-2; TRBD1 is a possible D gene (5 bases). The CDR3 sequence is 13 residues long. The ends were cut back, 5 bases at V and 5 bases at J, with 10 bases in the middle. Per the germline V gene, CDR1 is SGDLS and CDR2 is YYNGEE. The CDR3 bases are TGTGCCAGCAGTCTAAAGGGGACCGGGGAGCTGTTTTTT. Its protein product is CASSLKGTGELFF.

The chain couples TRBV25-1 to TRBJ2-6, with 7 bases that match TRBD1. From germline, CDR1 is MGHDK and CDR2 SYGVNS. The CDR3 is made up of 15 amino acids. With V trimmed by 2 bases and J by 4 bases, 2 bases remained unmatched. Here the CDR3 reads CASSETGVGANVLTF. In nucleotides, the CDR3 is TGTGCCAGCAGTGAAACAGGGGTCGGGGCCAACGTCCTGACTTTC. Full variable domain (remainder filled in from reference TRBV25-1 and TRBJ2-6): EADIYQTPRYLVIGTGKKITLECSQTMGHDKMYWYQQDPGMELHLIHYSYGVNSTEKGDLSSESTVSRIRTEHFPLTLESARPSHTSQYLCASSETGVGANVLTFGAGSRLTVL.

The J gene is TRBJ1-2, the V gene TRBV4-1; unclear D gene. V shed 0 bases and J shed 8 bases, with 7 bases lying between them. From germline, CDR1 is MGHRA and CDR2 YSYEKL. CDR3 length: 12 amino acids. Here the CDR3 DNA reads TGCGCCAGCAGCCAAGAATTCAGGGGCTACACCTTC. It translates to CASSQEFRGYTF.

Remarks on this clone: Because the CDR3 is missing its conserved closing phenylalanine or tryptophan, this is likely a read error. This chain connects TRBV6-1 to TRBJ2-7; 9 bases line up with TRBD1. Germline V CDR1 and CDR2: MNHNS, SASEGT. CDR3 length equals 16 residues. V shed 5 bases and J 1 base; nucleotides not matched to a gene: 9. CDR3 loop: CASSKGPGQGSYEQYL. DNA of the CDR3: TGTGCCAGCAGTAAAGGGCCGGGACAGGGTTCCTACGAGCAGTACCTC.

The V gene is TRBV5-1, the J gene TRBJ2-1; 11 bases agree with TRBD2. The V gene end was trimmed by 4 bases and the J gene end by 4 bases; junction bases not matched to a gene: 7. The CDR3 contains 16 residues. From germline, CDR1 is SGHRS and CDR2 YFSETQ. This chain's CDR3 is CASSPLIAGGYNEQFF. The CDR3 DNA reads as TGCGCCAGCAGCCCTTTAATAGCGGGAGGGTACAATGAGCAGTTCTTC.

The gene calls are TRBV11-1 and TRBJ2-2; D perhaps matches TRBD1 (5 bases). The CDR3 runs to 15 residues. Germline CDR1 and CDR2: SGHAT and FQDESV (reference sequence). Trimming pared 6 bases from V and 2 bases from J, leaving 13 bases between. CDR3 loop: CASSLGQGNTGELFF. The CDR3 nucleotides read TGTGCCAGCAGTCTAGGCCAGGGTAACACCGGGGAGCTGTTTTTT.

The V gene is TRBV14, the J gene TRBJ2-3; D is perhaps TRBD2 (6 bases). The CDR3 covers 15 residues. Looked up from germline, CDR1 is SGHDN and CDR2 is FVKESK. The V end was cut by 1 base, the J end by 14 bases, with 22 bases between. CDR3 nucleotides: TGTGCCAGCAGCCAAGGGTCTAGCGCAGGCCTCCCCCGGTATTTT. Encoded protein: CASSQGSSAGLPRYF.

The V gene is TRBV27, the J gene TRBJ2-1; 11 positions agree with TRBD2. This CDR3 spans 16 amino acids. Germline loops: CDR1 MNHEY, CDR2 SMNVEV (reference sequence). The ends lost 5 bases at V and 9 bases at J; junction bases unmatched: 12. Here the CDR3 reads CASSPPSLAGVGEQFF. The CDR3 DNA sequence: TGTGCCAGCAGTCCGCCCTCACTAGCGGGAGTCGGTGAGCAGTTCTTC.

V and J are TRBV28 and TRBJ2-7; D is perhaps TRBD1 (6 bases). There are 13 residues in the CDR3. Trimming left V 6 bases short and J 9 bases short, with 18 bases between. Per the germline V gene, CDR1 is MDHEN and CDR2 is SYDVKM. The CDR3, as DNA: TGTGCCAGCAGAATCCTAACCACAGGGAGGCAGTACTTC. This translates into CASRILTTGRQYF.

The rearrangement links TRBV19 to TRBJ1-4; no firm D call. The germline V gene encodes CDR1 LNHDA and CDR2 SQIVND (reference sequence). The CDR3 has 17 amino acids. V gave up 7 bases and J gave up 5 bases, with 23 bases separating them. DNA for the CDR3: TGTGCCAGTACTTTGAACCGGGTCCTAGGAAGAAATGAAAAACTGTTTTTT. Residues: CASTLNRVLGRNEKLFF.

The J gene is TRBJ1-3, the V gene TRBV6-5; 8 bases fit TRBD1. With V trimmed by 3 bases and J by 2 bases, 3 bases remained unmatched. The CDR3 covers 15 residues. Per germline, CDR1 MNHEY and CDR2 SVGAGI. CDR3 amino acids: CASSYDRGAGNTIYF. CDR3 coding DNA: TGTGCCAGCAGTTATGACAGGGGAGCTGGAAACACCATATATTTT.

The chain joins TRBV7-3 to TRBJ2-1, with 9 positions matching TRBD2. Germline V gene data show CDR1 as SGHTA and CDR2 as FQGTGA. The CDR3 length is 16 residues. The V and J ends lost 4 bases and 6 bases, in that order; junction bases with no gene match: 10. For the CDR3, the DNA is TGTGCCAGCAGCTCCGGTACTAGCGGGCTCAGCAATGAGCAGTTCTTC. Amino acids: CASSSGTSGLSNEQFF.

As for this clone: This specimen includes other DNA sequences encoding the same CDR3. The chain employs TRBV5-1 and TRBJ2-3; 7 bases line up with TRBD2. Germline CDR1 SGHRS, CDR2 YFSETQ. J was trimmed by 0 bases and V by 2 bases; bases with no gene match: 0. The CDR3 length is 14 residues. The CDR3 DNA is TGCGCCAGCAGCTTAGCGGGAAGCACAGATACGCAGTATTTT. Its protein product is CASSLAGSTDTQYF.

The chain has TRBV15 and TRBJ2-7, with D possibly TRBD2 on 6 matching bases. The CDR3 spans 16 residues. V gave up 0 bases and J gave up 1 base, with 13 bases separating them. Germline values: CDR1 LNHNV, CDR2 YYDKDF (reference sequence). CDR3 in DNA: TGTGCCACCAGCAGAGATCGGGGGACGGCTTCCTACGAGCAGTACTTC. Translated: CATSRDRGTASYEQYF.

The chain uses TRBV5-1 and TRBJ1-4, with D tentatively TRBD1 (6 bases). Germline CDR1 is SGHRS and CDR2 is YFSETQ. The CDR3 covers 12 residues. V lost 7 bases, J lost 8 bases, and 12 bases lay in between. The chain's CDR3 is CASSTGSEKLFF. As DNA, the CDR3 is TGCGCCAGCTCCACAGGGTCCGAAAAACTGTTTTTT.

This rearrangement joins TRBV6-4 to TRBJ1-2, with D maybe TRBD1 (5 bases). The germline V gene has CDR1 MRHNA and CDR2 SNTAGT. Deletions cut 3 bases from V and 5 bases from J, with 13 bases between. The CDR3 covers 14 residues. CDR3 loop: CASSETEGRYGYTF. The CDR3 DNA reads as TGTGCCAGCAGTGAGACGGAGGGACGGTATGGCTACACCTTC.

This chain links TRBV5-1 with TRBJ2-7; a weak D match, TRBD2 (5 bases). CDR3 length: 14 residues. The V gene lost 6 bases and the J gene lost 7 bases, with 20 bases spanning the gap. Germline CDR1 is SGHRS and CDR2 is YFSETQ. CDR3 sequence reads: CASTPGRESGEQYF. In DNA form, the CDR3 reads TGCGCCAGCACCCCTGGTAGGGAGTCGGGGGAGCAGTACTTC.

The chain couples TRBV10-3 to TRBJ1-1; the D gene is possibly TRBD1 (5 bases). The CDR3 is made up of 12 amino acids. V was shortened by 8 bases and J by 6 bases, with 13 bases between the two germline ends. Germline V gene lookup returns CDR1 ENHRY and CDR2 SYGVKD. CDR3 nucleotide sequence: TGTGCCATCGGGGGGGGATCTGCTGAAGCTTTCTTT. Its translation: CAIGGGSAEAFF.

The rearrangement joins TRBV9 to TRBJ2-2, with D possibly TRBD1 on 6 matching bases. Trimming took off 3 bases at V and 5 bases at J, with 20 bases between the two ends. The CDR3 is 17 amino acids. The V gene's germline CDR1 is SGDLS and CDR2 YYNGEE. CDR3 coding DNA: TGTGCCAGCAGCGCAAAGAGGGGTACAGGGAAAACCGGGGAGCTGTTTTTT. This gives the protein CASSAKRGTGKTGELFF. Full variable domain (missing parts from reference TRBV9 and TRBJ2-2): DSGVTQTPKHLITATGQRVTLRCSPRSGDLSVYWYQQSLDQGLQFLIQYYNGEERAKGNILERFSAQQFPDLHSELNLSSLELGDSALYFCASSAKRGTGKTGELFFGEGSRLTVL.

This sequence joins TRBV6-6 and TRBJ2-2, with 9 bases fitting TRBD2. CDR1 and CDR2 from the germline V gene are MNHNY and SVGAGI (reference sequence). With 5 bases clipped from V and 6 bases from J, the junction kept 7 bases outside the gene matches. The CDR3 extends over 15 amino acids. Here the CDR3 DNA reads TGTGCCAGCAGTAGTGGGACTAGCCCGGCCGGGGAGCTGTTTTTT. It is translated as CASSSGTSPAGELFF.

CDR3 in DNA: TGTGCCAGCACCGAGGAACTTTCCCATGAGCAGTTCTTC. It translates to CASTEELSHEQFF. The genes are TRBV2 and TRBJ2-1; D gene uncertain. V gave up 7 bases and J gave up 8 bases, with 15 bases separating them. Germline V gene lookup returns CDR1 SNHLY and CDR2 FYNNEI. The CDR3 is 13 amino acids.

The chain couples TRBV5-1 to TRBJ2-7; D perhaps matches TRBD2 (5 bases). The V end was cut by 3 bases, the J end by 3 bases, with 16 bases between. This CDR3 is 15 amino acids long. Germline V gene data show CDR1 as SGHRS and CDR2 as YFSETQ. In DNA, the CDR3 is TGCGCCAGCAGCTCCGGGTCCCTCGGGAACTACGAGCAGTACTTC. Protein: CASSSGSLGNYEQYF. Full variable domain (outside the CDR3, taken from reference TRBV5-1 and TRBJ2-7): KAGVTQTPRYLIKTRGQQVTLSCSPISGHRSVSWYQQTPGQGLQFLFEYFSETQRNKGNFPGRFSGRQFSNSRSEMNVSTLELGDSALYLCASSSGSLGNYEQYFGPGTRLTVT.